Presented here are 9 T cell receptor beta chains from one specimen sequenced in a study of blood T cell repertoires in COVID-19. Sequencing used immunoSEQ multiplex PCR; TCRdb keeps in-frame clones, though not all of them. The sample carries more than 85,000 clones, roughly four fifths recorded once. Material: peripheral blood. The receptors derive from a woman in her sixties or seventies with acute or convalescent COVID-19.

V gene TRBV4-1 combines with J gene TRBJ1-5; perhaps TRBD1 as D (6 bases). V was shortened by 2 bases and J by 4 bases, with 9 bases between the two germline ends. CDR1 is MGHRA, CDR2 YSYEKL, per germline. The CDR3 consists of 14 residues. The DNA for the CDR3 is TGCGCCAGCAGCCAACCGGGACAAAATCAGCCCCAGCATTTT. It yields the protein CASSQPGQNQPQHF.

This chain uses TRBV9 with TRBJ2-1; 9 positions match TRBD2. Per germline, CDR1 SGDLS and CDR2 YYNGEE. The CDR3 sequence is 15 residues long. V shed 3 bases and J 2 bases; nucleotides not matched to a gene: 3. This chain's CDR3 is CASSASGNAYNEQFF. The CDR3 DNA reads as TGTGCCAGCAGCGCTAGCGGGAACGCCTACAATGAGCAGTTCTTC.

This chain links TRBV11-2 with TRBJ1-6; no reliable D call. Germline V gene lookup returns CDR1 SGHAT and CDR2 FQNNGV. V was trimmed by 4 bases and J by 8 bases, leaving 9 bases between them. The CDR3 length is 13 residues. CDR3 protein: CASSYTGDSPLHF. The CDR3 bases are TGTGCCAGCAGCTATACCGGTGATTCACCCCTCCACTTT.

This clone has only a few counts. This chain uses TRBV6-6 with TRBJ1-6; the match to TRBD1 covers 7 bases. V dropped 5 bases and J dropped 4; count of bases not matched to a gene: 11. The V gene's germline CDR1 is MNHNY and CDR2 SVGAGI (reference sequence). This CDR3 region has 17 residues. CDR3 amino acids: CASSPTPGQIYNSPLHF. In DNA, the CDR3 is TGTGCCAGCAGTCCTACACCGGGACAGATTTATAATTCACCCCTCCACTTT.

This rearrangement joins TRBV19 to TRBJ1-5; 7 positions match TRBD1. Per the germline V gene, CDR1 is LNHDA and CDR2 is SQIVND (reference sequence). The CDR3 has 16 residues. J gave up 0 bases and V 4 bases, and 6 bases lay outside the gene matches. CDR3 coding DNA: TGTGCCAGTAGTAAGGGGCAGGGGGATAGCAATCAGCCCCAGCATTTT. Protein: CASSKGQGDSNQPQHF.

This clone was picked up one time. The V gene is TRBV7-8, the J gene TRBJ1-3; D not certain. V was shortened by 3 bases and J by 0 bases, with 6 bases between the two germline ends. Germline CDR1 reads SGHVS; CDR2 reads FQNEAQ. The CDR3 loop spans 14 amino acids. The CDR3: CASSLGSSGNTIYF. The CDR3, as DNA: TGTGCCAGCAGCTTGGGGAGCTCTGGAAACACCATATATTTT.

This clone came up once. V usage is TRBV18 and J usage is TRBJ1-1; TRBD1 agrees at 12 bases. V lost 2 bases to trimming and J lost 5 bases; unmatched junction nucleotides: 9. CDR1 is KGHSH and CDR2 is LQKENI in the germline V gene. The CDR3 extends over 17 amino acids. The CDR3 nucleotides are TGTGCCAGCTCACCATACGCCGGGACAGGGGGCGGAACTGAAGCTTTCTTT. It is translated as CASSPYAGTGGGTEAFF. The full variable domain, its missing parts supplied by reference TRBV18 and TRBJ1-1, is NAGVMQNPRHLVRRRGQEARLRCSPMKGHSHVYWYRQLPEEGLKFMVYLQKENIIDESGMPKERFSAEFPKEGPSILRIQQVVRGDSAAYFCASSPYAGTGGGTEAFFGQGTRLTVV.

The genes are TRBV28 and TRBJ2-3, with a possible D match to TRBD2 (5 bases). Trimming pared 1 base from V and 5 bases from J, leaving 16 bases between. The CDR3 has 16 residues. The germline V gene has CDR1 MDHEN and CDR2 SYDVKM. This chain's CDR3 is CASSLSFGDKQDTQYF. In DNA, the CDR3 is TGTGCCAGCAGTTTATCCTTCGGGGATAAACAAGATACGCAGTATTTT.

The CDR3 coding sequence is TGCGCCAGCAGGCGAGGCGATAGCTCCTACAATGAGCAGTTCTTC. Its protein product is CASRRGDSSYNEQFF. V and J are TRBV5-1 and TRBJ2-1; no firm D call. The CDR3 has 15 residues. CDR1 SGHRS and CDR2 YFSETQ come from the germline V gene. V gave up 5 bases and J gave up 0 bases, with 12 bases separating them.